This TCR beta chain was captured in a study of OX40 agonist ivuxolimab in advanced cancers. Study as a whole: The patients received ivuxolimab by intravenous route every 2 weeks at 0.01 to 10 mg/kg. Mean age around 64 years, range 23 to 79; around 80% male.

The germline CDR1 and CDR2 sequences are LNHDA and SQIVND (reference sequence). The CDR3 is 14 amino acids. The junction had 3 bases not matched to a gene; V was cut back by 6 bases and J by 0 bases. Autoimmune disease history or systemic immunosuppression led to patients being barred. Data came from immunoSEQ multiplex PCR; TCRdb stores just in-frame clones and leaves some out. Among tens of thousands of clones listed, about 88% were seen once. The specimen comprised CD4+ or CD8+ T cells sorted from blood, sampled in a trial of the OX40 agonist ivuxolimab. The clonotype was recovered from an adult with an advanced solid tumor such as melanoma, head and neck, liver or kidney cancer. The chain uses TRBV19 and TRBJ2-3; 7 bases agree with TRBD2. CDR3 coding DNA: TGTGCCAGTAGGGCTAGCGGAAGCACAGATACGCAGTATTTT. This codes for CASRASGSTDTQYF.